This is a list of T cell receptor beta chains from one sample in a study of blood T cell repertoires in COVID-19. The method was immunoSEQ multiplex PCR; TCRdb's version includes in-frame clones alone and lacks a portion of them. Here the sample spans under 300,000 clones, around four fifths being singletons. Sequenced material: peripheral blood. These receptors were obtained from a man older than 75 with acute or convalescent COVID-19. Each CDR3 is given with its conserved first and last residue. D genes are given only for firm matches. The size field is filled for only some rows; it gives once, few, many or a size class.

abundance	j_gene	v_gene	len	d_gene	CDR3aa	CDR3nt
.	TRBJ2-5	TRBV30	14	TRBD2	CAWSRGTSEETQYF	TGTGCCTGGAGTAGGGGGACTAGTGAAGAGACCCAGTACTTC
.	TRBJ1-2	TRBV6-5	16	.	CASSFHSADRHYGYTF	TGTGCCAGCAGTTTCCACTCCGCCGACAGACACTATGGCTACACCTTC
.	TRBJ2-2	TRBV6-6	19	TRBD2	CASSPPPGTSGTGVGELFF	TGTGCCAGCAGTCCCCCCCCCGGGACTAGCGGGACTGGGGTCGGGGAGCTGTTTTTT
.	TRBJ2-1	TRBV7-2	14	.	CASSLTSGYNEQFF	TGTGCCAGCAGCTTGACGTCGGGCTACAATGAGCAGTTCTTC
.	TRBJ2-2	TRBV5-6	15	TRBD1	CASSKQGMGTGELFF	TGTGCCAGCAGCAAACAGGGGATGGGGACCGGGGAGCTGTTTTTT
.	TRBJ1-2	TRBV6-5	14	.	CASTPGVEIYGYTF	TGTGCCAGCACCCCCGGGGTGGAGATCTATGGCTACACCTTC
few	TRBJ2-7	TRBV19	13	TRBD2	CASSMAGVTEQYF	TGTGCCAGTAGTATGGCGGGAGTCACCGAGCAGTACTTC
.	TRBJ1-1	TRBV24-1	15	.	CATSDSQSLGTEAFF	TGTGCCACCAGTGATTCCCAGAGCCTAGGCACTGAAGCTTTCTTT
.	TRBJ1-1	TRBV28	14	.	CASSLPSMNTEAFF	TGTGCCAGCAGTTTGCCGAGCATGAACACTGAAGCTTTCTTT
.	TRBJ2-2	TRBV9	18	TRBD2	CASSVGLTSGRNTGELFF	TGTGCCAGCAGCGTCGGACTAACTAGCGGGAGAAACACCGGGGAGCTGTTTTTT
.	TRBJ1-2	TRBV24-1	16	TRBD1	CATSDGDRGINYGYTF	TGTGCCACCAGTGATGGAGACAGGGGTATTAACTATGGCTACACCTTC
.	TRBJ1-2	TRBV28	15	.	CASSTNREGNYGYTF	TGTGCCAGCAGTACTAACAGGGAGGGTAACTATGGCTACACCTTC
.	TRBJ2-2	TRBV29-1	11	.	CSVGDTGELFF	TGCAGCGTTGGAGACACCGGGGAGCTGTTTTTT
few	TRBJ2-2	TRBV2	16	TRBD1	CASSEGGTGRIGELFF	TGTGCCAGCAGTGAAGGAGGGACAGGGCGGATCGGGGAGCTGTTTTTT
few	TRBJ2-7	TRBV7-2	14	TRBD1	CASSLLGQGYEQYF	TGTGCCAGCAGCTTATTGGGACAGGGCTACGAGCAGTACTTC
.	TRBJ2-1	TRBV18	16	.	CASSATRDNWGNEQFF	TGTGCCAGCTCAGCGACCCGGGACAATTGGGGCAATGAGCAGTTCTTC
few	TRBJ2-3	TRBV7-8	15	.	CASSLLRRYTDTQYF	TGTGCCAGCAGCTTATTGAGGCGGTACACAGATACGCAGTATTTT